This is a list of T cell receptor beta chains from one sample in a study of monozygotic twins with inflammatory bowel disease. TCRdb derives one entry per CDR3 protein from the 5' RACE reads, leaving out DNA. This sample's table reports approximately 300,000 distinct CDR3 sequences. The sequencing sample was made of blood. The receptors were gathered from a human donor with ulcerative colitis or Crohn's disease, or a healthy co-twin of an affected twin (not recorded which). The CDR3 runs from the conserved cysteine through the conserved F or W.

j_call v_call cdr3_aa
TRBJ2-5 TRBV20-1 CSARDPRVAGDQETQYF
TRBJ2-7 TRBV7-3 CASSLGILAGIYEQYF
TRBJ2-2 TRBV10-1 CASRATGQGTGELFF
TRBJ1-5 TRBV20-1 CSARPGLSNQPQHF
TRBJ1-6 TRBV7-2 CASSFPGASPLHF
TRBJ1-1 TRBV7-9 CASSHRTGAKNTEAFF
TRBJ2-1 TRBV7-8 CASRGSRASYNEQFF
TRBJ2-5 TRBV28 CASRTRLAAGQETQYF
TRBJ1-5 TRBV27 CASSNSGLGIYSKQPQHF
TRBJ1-5 TRBV20-1 CSASSGPYSNQPQHF
TRBJ2-3 TRBV7-9 CASLIRADTQYF
TRBJ1-5 TRBV6-5 CASGPLNNGPQHF
TRBJ1-1 TRBV5-1 CASSLFTANTEAFF
TRBJ1-3 TRBV12-3/TRBV12-4 CASFNSSGNTIYF
TRBJ2-7 TRBV21-1 CASSKREGGSYEQYF
TRBJ2-5 TRBV29-1 CSGQGAPGETQYF
TRBJ2-1 TRBV7-2 CASSLEALAGFNEQFF